Presented here are 21 T cell receptor beta chains from one specimen sequenced in a study of cytomegalovirus exposure and HLA in healthy donors. 60 Vbeta and 13 Jbeta primers were used in PCR. Clones were read by immunoSEQ multiplex PCR, and TCRdb kept only the in-frame ones, dropping some. This table holds roughly 150,000 clones, around 84% found once. What was sequenced was PBMCs. The receptors originated from a male donor in good health and CMV-seropositive.

The V and J genes are TRBV7-8 and TRBJ1-2, with a possible D match to TRBD1 (6 bases). The CDR3 extends over 14 amino acids. The germline gives CDR1 SGHVS, CDR2 FQNEAQ. The V and J ends lost 3 bases and 4 bases respectively, with 12 bases between them. CDR3 coding DNA: TGTGCCAGCAGCTTGCCAGGGGCTCCCTATGGCTACACCTTC. Translated: CASSLPGAPYGYTF.

This clone has a handful of counts. V gene TRBV5-4 combines with J gene TRBJ2-5, with D hard to call. Between the trimmed V and J ends, which lost 5 bases and 1 base, there was a span of 12 bases. The CDR3 runs 14 residues. Germline V gives CDR1 SGHNT, CDR2 YYREEE (reference sequence). The CDR3 DNA sequence: TGTGCCAGCAGTCCTGGAGTGGCCCAAGAGACCCAGTACTTC. Its translation: CASSPGVAQETQYF.

J is TRBJ1-1 and V is TRBV10-1; the match to TRBD1 covers 7 bases. The CDR3 runs 14 residues. CDR1 is WNHNN, CDR2 SYGVQD, per germline (reference sequence). Losses at the gene ends were 6 bases for V and 2 bases for J; bases not matched to a gene: 6. The CDR3 sequence is CASRPYRGNTEAFF. CDR3 nucleotides: TGCGCCAGCAGGCCATACAGGGGTAACACTGAAGCTTTCTTT.

V usage is TRBV5-4 and J usage is TRBJ2-1; 10 bases are a match to TRBD1. CDR1 SGHNT and CDR2 YYREEE come from the germline V gene (reference sequence). This CDR3 is 13 amino acids long. The trim removed 6 bases at V and 9 bases at J, leaving 6 bases unmatched. The CDR3: CASTADRGSEQFF. The CDR3 DNA reads TGTGCCAGCACCGCGGACAGGGGGAGTGAGCAGTTCTTC.

The chain employs TRBV7-8 and TRBJ2-5; 11 bases map to TRBD1. The CDR3 is 18 amino acids. Germline CDR1 reads SGHVS; CDR2 reads FQNEAQ. V lost 5 bases, J lost 4 bases, and 15 bases stayed unmatched. The CDR3 DNA is TGTGCCAGCAGCCCCGTAGGACAGGGGGCTAGGGAATTAGAGACCCAGTACTTC. Encoded protein: CASSPVGQGARELETQYF.

The chain couples TRBV11-2 to TRBJ2-6; D not certain. CDR1 is SGHAT, CDR2 FQNNGV, per germline. V was pared by 8 bases and J by 4 bases, with 24 bases between. This CDR3 spans 18 amino acids. Written as DNA, the CDR3 is TGTGCCAGCTCGCCGAGGTCAGCTGGCCGGATCGGGGCCAACGTCCTGACTTTC. It translates to CASSPRSAGRIGANVLTF. Full variable domain (rest looked up from reference TRBV11-2 and TRBJ2-6): EAGVAQSPRYKIIEKRQSVAFWCNPISGHATLYWYQQILGQGPKLLIQFQNNGVVDDSQLPKDRFSAERLKGVDSTLKIQPAKLEDSAVYLCASSPRSAGRIGANVLTFGAGSRLTVL.

J is TRBJ1-2 and V is TRBV7-2; maybe TRBD1 (6 bases). The V end lost 5 bases, the J end lost 5 bases, and 15 bases lay between the germline ends. This CDR3 is 14 amino acids long. Germline assignment: CDR1 SGHTA and CDR2 FQGNSA. This chain's CDR3 is CASSPRDTRYGYTF. CDR3 nucleotides: TGTGCCAGCAGCCCACGGGACACCAGATATGGCTACACCTTC.

J is TRBJ1-3 and V is TRBV7-2, with 9 bases lining up with TRBD1. CDR1 is SGHTA, CDR2 FQGNSA, per germline. The CDR3 is 14 residues long. With 6 bases clipped from V and 5 bases from J, the junction kept 5 bases outside the gene matches. CDR3 nucleotides: TGTGCCAGCAGTGGGACAGGGTGGAGAAACACCATATATTTT. Translating gives CASSGTGWRNTIYF.

This rearrangement joins TRBV6-6 to TRBJ1-5; the match to TRBD1 covers 9 bases. Trimming at V came to 4 bases and at J to 6 bases, leaving 7 bases not matched to a gene. Germline CDR1 is MNHNY and CDR2 is SVGAGI (reference sequence). The CDR3 is 15 residues long. The CDR3 loop reads CASSSKGQGGQPQHF. The CDR3 coding sequence is TGTGCCAGCAGTTCAAAGGGACAGGGAGGTCAGCCCCAGCATTTT.

V gene TRBV27 combines with J gene TRBJ2-1; tentative D call: TRBD1 (6 bases). The V end lost 7 bases, the J end lost 6 bases, and 16 bases lay between the germline ends. The CDR3 has 14 amino acids. CDR1 is MNHEY, CDR2 SMNVEV, per germline (reference sequence). CDR3 region: CASNKPGQPNEQFF. Here the CDR3 DNA reads TGTGCCAGCAATAAACCGGGACAACCCAATGAGCAGTTCTTC.

The CDR3 sequence: CASRKDRGHSPLHF. In DNA, the CDR3 is TGTGCCAGCAGAAAAGACAGGGGGCATTCACCCCTCCACTTT. The chain has TRBV6-5 and TRBJ1-6; 10 positions match TRBD1. Germline assignment: CDR1 MNHEY and CDR2 SVGAGI. After removal of 6 bases from V and 8 bases from J, the junction contained 4 bases not matched to a gene. The CDR3 length is 14 residues.

The genes are TRBV11-2 and TRBJ2-3, with D unresolved. Per germline, CDR1 SGHAT and CDR2 FQNNGV. V dropped 3 bases and J dropped 4 bases, with 8 bases sitting between them. This CDR3 is 13 amino acids long. The CDR3 DNA reads as TGTGCCAGCAGCTTGTATGTTGCAGATACGCAGTATTTT. This codes for CASSLYVADTQYF.

The V and J genes are TRBV4-3 and TRBJ1-5; D gene uncertain. The CDR3 contains 15 residues. CDR1 LGHNA and CDR2 YSLEER come from the germline V gene. Trimming left V 0 bases short and J 6 bases short, with 12 bases between. CDR3 loop: CASSQDPSGIQPQHF. CDR3 DNA sequence: TGCGCCAGCAGCCAAGATCCGTCGGGAATTCAGCCCCAGCATTTT.

The chain couples TRBV29-1 to TRBJ1-1, with 7 bases lining up with TRBD1. This CDR3 comprises 14 residues. Germline V gives CDR1 SQVTM, CDR2 ANQGSEA. The trim removed 7 bases at V and 6 bases at J, leaving 14 bases unmatched. CDR3 residues: CSGSWRGQLAEAFF. CDR3 in DNA: TGCAGCGGTTCTTGGAGGGGGCAGTTAGCTGAAGCTTTCTTT.

The chain links TRBV7-2 to TRBJ2-2, with a possible D match to TRBD2 (6 bases). Germline assignment: CDR1 SGHTA and CDR2 FQGNSA. With 5 bases removed from V and 5 bases from J, the gap between germline ends came to 9 bases. There are 13 residues in the CDR3. In DNA, the CDR3 is TGTGCCAGCAGCCTCCGGGGGACCGGGGAGCTGTTTTTT. Its translation: CASSLRGTGELFF.

V gene TRBV28 combines with J gene TRBJ1-3; D possibly corresponds to TRBD1 (6 bases). The CDR3 covers 14 residues. Germline V CDR1 and CDR2: MDHEN, SYDVKM. Trimming pared 5 bases from V and 4 bases from J, leaving 12 bases between. CDR3 nucleotides: TGTGCCAGCAGTGGAAGACAGGTCGGAAACACCATATATTTT. This translates into CASSGRQVGNTIYF.

The chain has TRBV30 and TRBJ2-5; D not resolved. CDR3 length: 16 residues. Between the trimmed V and J ends, which lost 2 bases and 1 base, there was a span of 17 bases. CDR1 GTSNPN and CDR2 SVGIG come from the germline V gene (reference sequence). The CDR3 nucleotides read TGTGCCTGGAGTCTAACCCCACCAGGATCCCAAGAGACCCAGTACTTC. Translation: CAWSLTPPGSQETQYF.

Details on this clone: This CDR3 is also generated by other DNA sequences in the sample. V gene TRBV6-5 combines with J gene TRBJ1-1; TRBD1 might be the D (5 bases). This CDR3 comprises 15 residues. Germline V gene lookup returns CDR1 MNHEY and CDR2 SVGAGI. Trimming removed 0 bases from V and 5 bases from J, with 13 bases in between. The chain's CDR3 is CASSYSGRGRTEAFF. CDR3 in DNA: TGTGCCAGCAGTTACTCGGGGAGGGGCAGGACTGAAGCTTTCTTT.

This chain joins TRBV18 and TRBJ1-5; possible D gene TRBD1, 5 bases. The V gene lost 5 bases and the J gene lost 3 bases, with 11 bases spanning the gap. The CDR3 spans 14 residues. From germline, CDR1 is KGHSH and CDR2 LQKENI. The CDR3 is CASSLQELNQPQHF. CDR3 DNA: TGTGCCAGCTCATTACAGGAGCTCAATCAGCCCCAGCATTTT.

The chain recombines TRBV6-5 with TRBJ1-3; tentative D call: TRBD1 (5 bases). V shed 0 bases and J shed 0 bases, with 6 bases lying between them. This CDR3 is 15 amino acids long. Germline V gene data show CDR1 as MNHEY and CDR2 as SVGAGI. CDR3 sequence: CASSYSGASGNTIYF. The CDR3 DNA follows: TGTGCCAGCAGTTACTCTGGGGCCTCTGGAAACACCATATATTTT.

V and J are TRBV4-3 and TRBJ2-7, with 7 bases identical to TRBD2. Germline assignment: CDR1 LGHNA and CDR2 YSLEER. This CDR3 is 15 amino acids long. The ends lost 0 bases at V and 3 bases at J; junction bases unmatched: 5. CDR3 bases: TGCGCCAGCAGCCAAGAAGGGGAGGGTTTCTACGAGCAGTACTTC. This translates into CASSQEGEGFYEQYF.